This T cell receptor beta chain was identified during a study of shared clonotypes between healthy human individuals. Study-wide results and limits: A reduction in generation probabilities was seen for non-shared clonotypes relative to those shared by all four donors. Larger estimated richness was generally seen in naive subsets than in memory subsets.

Execution of the assay was at deep level. Only in-frame clones appear in the TCRdb table, and some are missing; sequencing was by immunoSEQ multiplex PCR. The sample comprises over a million clones, around 78% of which are singletons, and about 0.52% rests with the top ten. This clone was observed a handful of times. Its target is unknown. CDR3 length: 13 amino acids. Germline V gives CDR1 MNHNS, CDR2 SASEGT. V was cut by 3 bases and J by 2 bases, with 8 bases left in between. Specimen: memory CD4+ T cells from PBMCs. Described subset: CD45RA-negative fraction. This receptor was identified in a young man in good health. Some clones in this sample may be carry-over from other donors' samples. J is TRBJ2-7 and V is TRBV6-1, with D perhaps TRBD1 or TRBD2 (6 bases each). CDR3 nucleotides: TGTGCCAGCAGTGATGGGGGGCCCTACGAGCAGTACTTC. It yields the protein CASSDGGPYEQYF.